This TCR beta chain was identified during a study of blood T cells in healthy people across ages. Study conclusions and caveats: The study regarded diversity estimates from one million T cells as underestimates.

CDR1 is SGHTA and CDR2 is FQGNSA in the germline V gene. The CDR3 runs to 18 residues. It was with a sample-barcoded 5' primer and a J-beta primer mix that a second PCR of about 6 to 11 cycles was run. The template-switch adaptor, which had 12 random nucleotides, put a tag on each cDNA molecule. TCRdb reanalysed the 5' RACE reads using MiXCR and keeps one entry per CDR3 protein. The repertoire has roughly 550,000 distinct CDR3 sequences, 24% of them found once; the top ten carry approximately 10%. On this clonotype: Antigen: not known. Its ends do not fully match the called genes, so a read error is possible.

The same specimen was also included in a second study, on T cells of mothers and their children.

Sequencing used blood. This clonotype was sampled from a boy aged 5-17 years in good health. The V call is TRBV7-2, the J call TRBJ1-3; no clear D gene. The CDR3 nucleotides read TGTGCCAGCAGCTTAGTGTCCCCCGTGGCAGTGCCTGGAAACCCCATATATTTT. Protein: CASSLVSPVAVPGNPIYF.